The rows below give T cell receptor beta chains drawn from one sample of a study of blood T cell repertoires in COVID-19. Sequencing used immunoSEQ multiplex PCR; TCRdb keeps in-frame clones, though not all of them. The sample consists of 30,000 to 40,000 clones, 83% of them appearing once. The specimen was peripheral blood. The receptors come from a man aged 50 to 60 with acute or convalescent COVID-19. The CDR3 runs from the conserved cysteine through the conserved F or W. D genes are given only for firm matches. Some rows have no size entry. The others give once, few or many, or a class for an expanded clone.

V gene: TRBV3-1/TRBV3-2; J gene: TRBJ1-4; clone size: once; D gene: TRBD1; CDR3 protein: CASSRTGGNEKLFF; CDR3 DNA: TGTGCCAGCAGCCGGACAGGGGGCAATGAAAAACTGTTTTTT
V gene: TRBV11-2; J gene: TRBJ2-3; clone size: -; D gene: TRBD2; CDR3 protein: CASSFGLAGGPSYF; CDR3 DNA: TGTGCCAGCAGCTTCGGACTAGCGGGAGGTCCTTCGTATTTT
V gene: TRBV29-1; J gene: TRBJ2-6; clone size: -; D gene: -; CDR3 protein: CSVLQGSGANVLTF; CDR3 DNA: TGCAGCGTCTTACAGGGCTCTGGGGCCAACGTCCTGACTTTC
V gene: TRBV5-5; J gene: TRBJ2-1; clone size: -; D gene: TRBD2; CDR3 protein: CASSPGTSGGRPQFF; CDR3 DNA: TGTGCCAGCAGCCCGGGGACTAGCGGGGGGCGGCCGCAGTTCTTC
V gene: TRBV3-1/TRBV3-2; J gene: TRBJ2-4; clone size: -; D gene: -; CDR3 protein: CASSQEGANIQYF; CDR3 DNA: TGTGCCAGCAGCCAAGAGGGAGCAAACATTCAGTACTTC
V gene: TRBV4-1; J gene: TRBJ1-1; clone size: -; D gene: -; CDR3 protein: CASSQEWAGEGTEAFF; CDR3 DNA: TGCGCCAGCAGCCAAGAATGGGCGGGCGAGGGTACTGAAGCTTTCTTT
V gene: TRBV25-1; J gene: TRBJ1-1; clone size: few; D gene: -; CDR3 protein: CASKERGGMNTEAFF; CDR3 DNA: TGTGCCAGCAAAGAGAGGGGGGGGATGAACACTGAAGCTTTCTTT
V gene: TRBV24-1; J gene: TRBJ2-1; clone size: -; D gene: -; CDR3 protein: CATSVSGSYNEQFF; CDR3 DNA: TGTGCCACCAGTGTCAGCGGATCCTACAATGAGCAGTTCTTC
V gene: TRBV7-9; J gene: TRBJ1-6; clone size: -; D gene: -; CDR3 protein: CASSVLTGRNSPLHF; CDR3 DNA: TGTGCCAGCAGCGTGCTTACAGGGAGAAATTCACCCCTCCACTTT
V gene: TRBV4-2; J gene: TRBJ2-5; clone size: -; D gene: TRBD2; CDR3 protein: CASSQGEAGGSSETQYF; CDR3 DNA: TGTGCCAGCAGCCAAGGGGAAGCGGGGGGATCTTCGGAGACCCAGTACTTC
V gene: TRBV5-8; J gene: TRBJ2-1; clone size: -; D gene: -; CDR3 protein: CARQKGESTYNEQFF; CDR3 DNA: TGTGCCAGACAGAAGGGAGAAAGTACCTACAATGAGCAGTTCTTC
V gene: TRBV19; J gene: TRBJ1-1; clone size: -; D gene: -; CDR3 protein: CASRHREGNTEAFF; CDR3 DNA: TGTGCCAGTAGGCACAGGGAGGGGAACACTGAAGCTTTCTTT
V gene: TRBV18; J gene: TRBJ1-4; clone size: once; D gene: TRBD1; CDR3 protein: CASSPQGANEKLFF; CDR3 DNA: TGTGCCAGCTCCCCACAGGGGGCAAATGAAAAACTGTTTTTT
V gene: TRBV6-1; J gene: TRBJ2-7; clone size: -; D gene: -; CDR3 protein: CASSASLSGQKAPRRYF; CDR3 DNA: TGTGCCAGCAGTGCCTCTCTGAGTGGACAGAAGGCTCCTAGGCGGTACTTC
V gene: TRBV9; J gene: TRBJ1-4; clone size: -; D gene: -; CDR3 protein: CASSVGRNQGANNEKLFF; CDR3 DNA: TGTGCCAGCAGCGTAGGTCGCAATCAAGGGGCAAACAATGAAAAACTGTTTTTT
V gene: TRBV2; J gene: TRBJ2-7; clone size: -; D gene: -; CDR3 protein: CASSERGKAYEQYF; CDR3 DNA: TGTGCCAGCAGTGAACGGGGGAAGGCCTACGAGCAGTACTTC
V gene: TRBV6-5; J gene: TRBJ1-2; clone size: -; D gene: -; CDR3 protein: CASSYLGQSYGYTF; CDR3 DNA: TGTGCCAGCAGTTACCTTGGACAGAGCTATGGCTACACCTTC
V gene: TRBV5-1; J gene: TRBJ2-1; clone size: -; D gene: TRBD1; CDR3 protein: CASSHRGISSYNEQFF; CDR3 DNA: TGCGCCAGCAGCCACAGGGGGATAAGCTCCTACAATGAGCAGTTCTTC
V gene: TRBV5-1; J gene: TRBJ2-1; clone size: -; D gene: -; CDR3 protein: CASSLDPGKNEQFF; CDR3 DNA: TGCGCCAGCAGCTTGGACCCGGGAAAGAATGAGCAGTTCTTC
V gene: TRBV5-6; J gene: TRBJ2-1; clone size: once; D gene: TRBD1; CDR3 protein: CASSWTGTDYNEQFF; CDR3 DNA: TGTGCCAGCAGCTGGACCGGGACAGATTACAATGAGCAGTTCTTC
V gene: TRBV19; J gene: TRBJ1-6; clone size: few; D gene: TRBD1; CDR3 protein: CASSTQGGDSPLHF; CDR3 DNA: TGTGCCAGTAGTACACAGGGGGGCGATTCACCCCTCCACTTT
V gene: TRBV5-1; J gene: TRBJ1-6; clone size: -; D gene: TRBD1; CDR3 protein: CASRSGTAGLYNSPLHF; CDR3 DNA: TGCGCCAGCAGATCCGGGACAGCGGGTCTCTATAATTCACCCCTCCACTTT
V gene: TRBV5-4; J gene: TRBJ2-5; clone size: -; D gene: -; CDR3 protein: CASSFWNSGETQYF; CDR3 DNA: TGTGCCAGCAGCTTTTGGAACAGCGGGGAGACCCAGTACTTC
V gene: TRBV5-4; J gene: TRBJ2-7; clone size: -; D gene: -; CDR3 protein: CASSFDRTLYEQYF; CDR3 DNA: TGTGCCAGCAGCTTCGACAGGACCCTCTACGAGCAGTACTTC
V gene: TRBV7-8; J gene: TRBJ2-7; clone size: -; D gene: -; CDR3 protein: CASSLWSPQGQYF; CDR3 DNA: TGTGCCAGCAGCTTATGGTCGCCCCAGGGGCAGTACTTC
V gene: TRBV21-1; J gene: TRBJ2-6; clone size: -; D gene: -; CDR3 protein: CASSKALGTGPSGANVLTF; CDR3 DNA: TGTGCCAGCAGCAAAGCGCTAGGGACAGGGCCCTCTGGGGCCAACGTCCTGACTTTC